This T cell receptor (beta chain) emerged from a study of T cells in localized non-small cell lung cancer. The CDR3 contains 15 residues. V lost 1 base, J lost 5 bases, and 11 bases lay in between. Germline lookup yields CDR1 SGHVS and CDR2 FNYEAQ. Points on this clone: The antigen is unknown.

Using immunoSEQ multiplex PCR, the repertoire was profiled, and TCRdb retains in-frame clones only, with some absent. The sample has 35,000 to 40,000 clones, 75% to 90% seen once. Whole-study results and caveats: There was higher T cell clonality in uninvolved adjacent lung than in tumor, and it was highest there. Without multi-region sequencing, intratumor heterogeneity could not be excluded. Overall survival was longer when the density of T cells in the blood was higher.

This clonotype was sampled from a man between 40 and 69 years old with stage I lung adenocarcinoma. The starting material was peripheral blood, obtained before any cancer treatment. The chain links TRBV7-6 to TRBJ2-2; the D gene is possibly TRBD2 (6 bases). CDR3: CASSLGASETGELFF. The CDR3 DNA sequence: TGTGCCAGCAGCTTAGGGGCTAGCGAGACCGGGGAGCTGTTTTTT.